A single sample gave rise to the 32 T cell receptor beta chains below, sequenced in a study of T cells in Graves' hyperthyroidism and ophthalmopathy. TCR beta CDR3 sequences were amplified from RNA transcripts. The primer set for the first-round RT-PCR of the TCR CDR3 was HTBI. TCRdb independently ran MiXCR on the multiplex PCR reads; one entry per CDR3 protein. There are approximately 430,000 distinct CDR3 sequences in the sample; about 15% occur only once, and 13% lies in the top ten. The specimen sequenced was blood. The receptor source for this set is a man aged 18 to 29 with Graves' ophthalmopathy.

This clonotype was detected ten times or more. The chain joins TRBV6-1 to TRBJ2-7; D ambiguous. V was pared by 5 bases and J by 3 bases, with 5 bases between. There are 11 residues in the CDR3. The germline V gene has CDR1 MNHNS and CDR2 SASEGT. CDR3 residues: CASSTYYEQYF. CDR3 sequence (DNA): TGTGCCAGCAGTACCTACTACGAGCAGTACTTC.

Note on this clonotype: A much larger clone is a single base away; this may be a read error. V usage is TRBV4-2 and J usage is TRBJ2-1, with 10 positions matching TRBD2. The J call may be wrong; the DNA end is better matched by TRBJ2-7. The CDR3 consists of 16 residues. Germline CDR1 is LGHNA and CDR2 is YNFKEQ. CDR3 nucleotide sequence: TGTGCCAGCAGCCCAGCGGGGGGGAAAAAATACAATGAGCAGTACTTC. Its translation is CASSPAGGKKYNEQYF.

This clonotype was recorded many times. V usage is TRBV14 and J usage is TRBJ2-1; 8 positions match TRBD2. The CDR3 has 16 amino acids. V trimming: 1 base; J trimming: 9 bases; junction bases outside the gene matches: 11. CDR1 SGHDN and CDR2 FVKESK come from the germline V gene. CDR3: CASSQAVGRGVSEQFF. Written as DNA, the CDR3 is TGTGCCAGCAGCCAAGCTGTCGGGCGGGGGGTAAGTGAGCAGTTCTTC.

This clonotype was seen many times. V usage is TRBV18 and J usage is TRBJ1-1, with 9 bases lining up with TRBD1. The junction had 5 bases not matched to a gene; V was cut back by 0 bases and J by 6 bases. The CDR3 is made up of 15 amino acids. Looked up from germline, CDR1 is KGHSH and CDR2 is LQKENI. In nucleotides, the CDR3 is TGTGCCAGCTCACCACCGAGACAGGGGGTTCCTGAAGCTTTCTTT. This translates into CASSPPRQGVPEAFF.

The genes are TRBV6-5 and TRBJ2-1; D is unclear. Trimming pared 5 bases from V and 9 bases from J, leaving 11 bases between. Germline V CDR1 and CDR2: MNHEY, SVGAGI. The CDR3 length is 12 residues. CDR3 bases: TGTGCCAGCAGTCCCTTCGAGTTTGAGCAGTTCTTC. This encodes CASSPFEFEQFF.

This clonotype occurred many times. This chain links TRBV7-9 with TRBJ1-4, with D uncertain. V was trimmed by 1 base and J by 4 bases, leaving 7 bases between them. Germline CDR1 reads SEHNR; CDR2 reads FQNEAQ (reference sequence). This CDR3 comprises 14 residues. The CDR3 spells CASSLEQYNEKLFF. Here the CDR3 DNA reads TGTGCCAGCAGCTTAGAACAGTATAATGAAAAACTGTTTTTT.

This clonotype is a singleton in its sample. The gene calls are TRBV7-6 and TRBJ2-7; TRBD1 matches at 8 bases. The germline CDR1 and CDR2 sequences are SGHVS and FNYEAQ. The CDR3 sequence is 14 residues long. V shed 4 bases, J shed 3 bases, and the junction held 5 bases outside the gene matches. This chain's CDR3 is CASSWGQDNYEQYF. The CDR3 region has the DNA TGTGCCAGCAGCTGGGGACAGGACAACTACGAGCAGTACTTC.

The gene calls are TRBV25-1 and TRBJ2-5; 9 bases fit TRBD1. V lost 1 base and J lost 1; bases outside the gene matches: 13. The CDR3 spans 19 residues. Germline CDR1 reads MGHDK; CDR2 reads SYGVNS. The CDR3 spells CASSEWLPRTGEGQETQYF. The DNA of the CDR3 is TGTGCCAGCAGTGAATGGTTGCCCCGGACAGGGGAGGGCCAAGAGACCCAGTACTTC.

In this sample, this clonotype turned up a few times. CDR3 nucleotide sequence: TGCAGCGTTGAATCGCGAGGGGTTTCCACTGAAGCTTTCTTT. Amino acid sequence: CSVESRGVSTEAFF. The rearrangement links TRBV29-1 to TRBJ1-1; D possibly corresponds to TRBD1 (5 bases). The germline gives CDR1 SQVTM, CDR2 ANQGSEA. Trimming shortened V by 2 bases and J by 4 bases, and 14 bases separated the two germline ends. CDR3 length: 14 residues.

Turning to this clonotype: Given the absence of the conserved phenylalanine or tryptophan at the CDR3 end, a read error is likely. The chain links TRBV6-2 or TRBV6-3 to TRBJ2-5; D gene uncertain. The V end was cut by 6 bases, the J end by 5 bases, with 10 bases between. CDR3 length equals 12 residues. CDR1 and CDR2 (germline): MNHEY, SVGEGT. The DNA for the CDR3 is TGTGCCAGCAGCGGAGTCGGGGAGACCCAGTACCTC. Its translation: CASSGVGETQYL.

This clonotype occurred a few times. It may be a read error: a sequence one base away is much more abundant. The genes are TRBV5-1 and TRBJ2-7; D might be TRBD1 or TRBD2, each matching 5 bases. Per the germline V gene, CDR1 is SGHRS and CDR2 is YFSETQ. V was clipped by 4 bases and J by 7 bases, with 21 bases between them. The CDR3 has 15 amino acids. CDR3 region: CASSNPGTLSNEQYF. The CDR3 DNA sequence: TGCGCCAGCAGCAACCCCGGGACCCTTTCCAATGAGCAGTACTTC.

The chain couples TRBV20-1 to TRBJ2-5, with 8 bases aligning to TRBD2. Germline lookup yields CDR1 DFQATT and CDR2 SNEGSKA (reference sequence). V dropped 5 bases and J dropped 5; count of bases not matched to a gene: 19. CDR3 length equals 17 residues. In nucleotides, the CDR3 is TGCAGTGCTGTTGGGGGGGGACTAGATAGCCCATGGGAGACCCAGTACTTC. It translates to CSAVGGGLDSPWETQYF.

This clonotype was recorded at least ten times. This chain uses TRBV15 with TRBJ1-1, with TRBD1 matching 7 bases. Looked up from germline, CDR1 is LNHNV and CDR2 is YYDKDF (reference sequence). With 5 bases clipped from V and 0 bases from J, the junction kept 9 bases outside the gene matches. The CDR3 has 16 amino acids. CDR3 bases: TGTGCCACCAGCTCTATGCGACAGGGAATGAACACTGAAGCTTTCTTT. Translated, it gives CATSSMRQGMNTEAFF.

This clonotype was detected many times. The chain has TRBV20-1 and TRBJ2-3; TRBD2 agrees at 7 bases. The trim removed 4 bases at V and 2 bases at J, leaving 9 bases unmatched. This CDR3 is built from 15 residues. CDR1 and CDR2 from the germline V gene are DFQATT and SNEGSKA (reference sequence). DNA of the CDR3: TGCAGTGCTAATATCGGGGCGGGAGACACAGATACGCAGTATTTT. This translates into CSANIGAGDTDTQYF.

The V gene is TRBV7-3, the J gene TRBJ2-1; no clear D. Germline V lookup: CDR1 SGHTA, CDR2 FQGTGA. The CDR3 is 13 amino acids. Deletions cut 1 base from V and 11 bases from J, with 12 bases between. Here the CDR3 reads CASSLRARQKQFF. The DNA of the CDR3 is TGTGCCAGCAGCTTAAGGGCTCGACAAAAGCAGTTCTTC.

Comments on this clonotype: A much larger clone lies one base from this, so it may be a read error. The chain links TRBV7-3 to TRBJ2-5; D tentatively reads TRBD1 or TRBD2 (5 bases each). CDR3 length equals 15 residues. Germline CDR1 SGHTA, CDR2 FQGTGA. The CDR3 sequence is CASSWGRQIQETQCF. The DNA of the CDR3 is TGTGCCAGCAGTTGGGGGAGACAGATCCAAGAGACCCAGTGCTTC.

At least ten counts were recorded for this clonotype. The chain employs TRBV30 and TRBJ1-2, with D possibly TRBD1 on 5 matching bases. Germline CDR1 and CDR2: GTSNPN and SVGIG (reference sequence). The CDR3 covers 13 residues. With 2 bases removed from V and 7 bases from J, the gap between germline ends came to 14 bases. The CDR3 sequence: CAWSLVREVGYTF. The CDR3 DNA reads TGTGCCTGGAGTCTAGTCAGGGAAGTTGGCTACACCTTC.

The genes are TRBV28 and TRBJ2-5; D assignment may be TRBD1 or TRBD2 (5 bases each). Matching the DNA end better, TRBJ2-1 makes the J call doubtful. This CDR3 comprises 16 residues. CDR1 is MDHEN and CDR2 is SYDVKM in the germline V gene. DNA of the CDR3: TGTGCCAGCAGTTTATTGGGGCCGTGGGGAAAAGGGACCCAGTTCTTC. It encodes CASSLLGPWGKGTQFF.

The chain couples TRBV7-2 to TRBJ2-2; no definite D call. The CDR3 length is 15 residues. Germline V CDR1 and CDR2: SGHTA, FQGNSA. Between the trimmed V and J ends, which lost 1 base and 1 base, there was a span of 7 bases. CDR3 sequence (DNA): TGTGCCAGCAGCTTAGTGTTGGGGAACACCGGGGAGCTGTTTTTT. Protein product: CASSLVLGNTGELFF.

This clonotype was seen a few times. This chain links TRBV7-9 with TRBJ2-7; D possibly uses TRBD1 or TRBD2 (6 bases each). The germline V gene has CDR1 SEHNR and CDR2 FQNEAQ (reference sequence). The CDR3 is 15 residues long. V was cut by 2 bases and J by 3 bases, with 14 bases left in between. CDR3 residues: CASSLRGGQGYEQYF. The CDR3 bases are TGTGCCAGCAGCTTAAGAGGGGGGCAGGGCTACGAGCAGTACTTC.

The V gene is TRBV7-9, the J gene TRBJ1-6; D uncertain. The ends were cut back, 1 base at V and 0 bases at J, with 4 bases in the middle. Germline-derived CDR1 and CDR2 are SEHNR and FQNEAQ (reference sequence). The CDR3 runs 15 residues. In DNA form, the CDR3 reads TGTGCCAGCAGCTTAGAAAGCTCCTATAATTCACCCCTCCACTTT. Translation: CASSLESSYNSPLHF.

This clonotype has a count of ten or more. CDR3 sequence: CASSQEGLWGDQETQYF. In DNA form, the CDR3 reads TGTGCCAGCAGCCAAGAAGGGCTTTGGGGGGACCAAGAGACCCAGTACTTC. The chain combines TRBV3-1 with TRBJ2-5; D perhaps matches TRBD2 (6 bases). Between the trimmed V and J ends, which lost 0 bases and 0 bases, there was a span of 14 bases. CDR1 is LGHDT, CDR2 YNNKEL, per germline (reference sequence). CDR3 size: 17 residues.

Ten or more counts support this clonotype. The chain has TRBV7-6 and TRBJ2-7; D is unclear. V was cut by 3 bases and J by 5 bases, with 14 bases left in between. Germline CDR1 reads SGHVS; CDR2 reads FNYEAQ. CDR3 length equals 14 residues. CDR3 bases: TGTGCCAGCAGCTTTGGTTATGGTTTGGACGAGCAGTACTTC. As protein: CASSFGYGLDEQYF.

The J gene is TRBJ2-7, the V gene TRBV3-1; 9 nucleotides align to TRBD1. J gave up 3 bases and V 2 bases, and 5 bases lay outside the gene matches. The CDR3 runs to 15 residues. Germline CDR1 reads LGHDT; CDR2 reads YNNKEL (reference sequence). CDR3 sequence: CASSQSWDRDYEQYF. CDR3 DNA sequence: TGTGCCAGCAGCCAATCATGGGACAGGGACTACGAGCAGTACTTC.

This clonotype was seen many times. CDR3 sequence reads: CASSYLLAAAYEQYF. CDR3 in DNA: TGTGCCAGTTCCTACCTTCTAGCAGCCGCCTACGAGCAGTACTTC. This chain links TRBV19 with TRBJ2-7, with D possibly matching TRBD2 (5 bases). The CDR3 spans 15 residues. Germline V gene data show CDR1 as LNHDA and CDR2 as SQIVND (reference sequence). The V end was cut by 8 bases, the J end by 2 bases, with 19 bases between. The full variable domain, with the rest looked up from reference TRBV19 and TRBJ2-7, is DGGITQSPKYLFRKEGQNVTLSCEQNLNHDAMYWYRQDPGQGLRLIYYSQIVNDFQKGDIAEGYSVSREKKESFPLTVTSAQKNPTAFYLCASSYLLAAAYEQYFGPGTRLTVT.

V usage is TRBV6-5 and J usage is TRBJ1-5; D unclear. V was clipped by 7 bases and J by 2 bases, with 15 bases between them. CDR1 MNHEY and CDR2 SVGAGI come from the germline V gene. The CDR3 sequence is 15 residues long. Written as DNA, the CDR3 is TGTGCCAGCAAACCCGACCCCTGGCGCAATCAGCCCCAGCATTTT. Translating it yields CASKPDPWRNQPQHF.

This clonotype was counted a few times. As DNA, the CDR3 is TGTGCCAGCAGGATGGAGGGGAATGAGCAGTTCTTC. It specifies CASRMEGNEQFF. The chain joins TRBV6-1 to TRBJ2-1; TRBD2 is a possible D gene (6 bases). Trimming shortened V by 6 bases and J by 7 bases, and 10 bases separated the two germline ends. CDR3 length equals 12 residues. Looked up from germline, CDR1 is MNHNS and CDR2 is SASEGT.

This clonotype has a count of ten or more. The chain uses TRBV3-1 and TRBJ2-5; TRBD2 aligns across 9 bases. CDR1 LGHDT and CDR2 YNNKEL come from the germline V gene (reference sequence). V shed 1 base, J shed 5 bases, and the junction held 2 bases outside the gene matches. This CDR3 spans 14 amino acids. The CDR3 region is CASSQASGKETQYF. The CDR3 DNA reads TGTGCCAGCAGCCAAGCTAGCGGGAAGGAGACCCAGTACTTC.

CDR3 bases: TGTGCCAGCTCACCACCGTACGCGGGAGAGAGCAATGAGCAGTTCTTC. This codes for CASSPPYAGESNEQFF. This chain links TRBV18 with TRBJ2-1, with 7 bases fitting TRBD2. This CDR3 spans 16 amino acids. CDR1 is KGHSH, CDR2 LQKENI, per germline. V was pared by 0 bases and J by 6 bases, with 8 bases of the junction left unmatched. Supplemented by reference TRBV18 and TRBJ2-1, the full variable domain reads NAGVMQNPRHLVRRRGQEARLRCSPMKGHSHVYWYRQLPEEGLKFMVYLQKENIIDESGMPKERFSAEFPKEGPSILRIQQVVRGDSAAYFCASSPPYAGESNEQFFGPGTRLTVL.

This clonotype occurred many times. This chain connects TRBV29-1 to TRBJ1-1; 7 positions agree with TRBD1. CDR1 and CDR2 from the germline V gene are SQVTM and ANQGSEA. Unmatched junction bases numbered 6, after V lost 1 base and J lost 1 base. The CDR3 is 15 residues long. The CDR3 DNA reads TGCAGCGTTGAAGGGGACAGTCCGTGGAACACTGAAGCTTTCTTT. This sequence encodes CSVEGDSPWNTEAFF.

This clonotype was detected many times. The chain combines TRBV7-3 with TRBJ2-2; TRBD2 aligns across 14 bases. The CDR3 runs to 17 residues. V was clipped by 3 bases and J by 4 bases; unmatched bases: 4. The germline CDR1 and CDR2 sequences are SGHTA and FQGTGA. The CDR3 loop is CASSFNGLAGGTGELFF. CDR3 DNA sequence: TGTGCCAGCAGCTTTAATGGACTAGCGGGAGGCACCGGGGAGCTGTTTTTT. The variable domain in full, completed from reference TRBV7-3 and TRBJ2-2, reads GAGVSQTPSNKVTEKGKYVELRCDPISGHTALYWYRQSLGQGPEFLIYFQGTGAADDSGLPNDRFFAVRPEGSVSTLKIQRTERGDSAVYLCASSFNGLAGGTGELFFGEGSRLTVL.

Ten or more counts support this clonotype. This chain links TRBV12-3 or TRBV12-4 with TRBJ2-7, with D maybe TRBD2 (8 bases). This CDR3 contains 15 residues. Trimming left V 10 bases short and J 0 bases short, with 19 bases between. The CDR3 region is CATGRGRDSSYEQYF. In DNA form, the CDR3 reads TGTGCCACCGGGAGGGGCCGGGACAGCTCCTACGAGCAGTACTTC.